The 13 T cell receptor beta chains reported below all come from one sample, sequenced in a study of T cells in Graves' hyperthyroidism and ophthalmopathy. RNA transcripts provided the source from which TCR beta CDR3 regions were amplified. HTBI primers were employed in a first-round RT-PCR of the TCR CDR3. From the multiplex PCR reads, TCRdb called clonotypes with MiXCR, one entry per CDR3 protein. The data show some 350,000 distinct CDR3 sequences, with 20% to 30% seen just once and around 70% held by the top ten. The sequencing input was blood. All receptors come from a man between 50 and 59 years old with Graves' hyperthyroidism.

Only a few counts were recorded for this clonotype. The chain links TRBV11-2 to TRBJ2-7; D unclear. The CDR3 is made up of 12 amino acids. Germline CDR1 reads SGHAT; CDR2 reads FQNNGV. The DNA of the CDR3 is TGTTCCTCTCTCAGCTTCATCCACGAGCAGTACTTC. It encodes CSSLSFIHEQYF.

This chain links TRBV20-1 with TRBJ1-5; TRBD1 is a possible D gene (6 bases). The germline CDR1 and CDR2 sequences are DFQATT and SNEGSKA (reference sequence). Trimming removed 0 bases at V and 9 bases at J, with 18 bases between. CDR3 length: 15 amino acids. The CDR3 DNA sequence: TGCAGTGCTAGAGATCGGGGGCGGATTAATTGGCCCCAGCATTTT. It encodes CSARDRGRINWPQHF.

This rearrangement joins TRBV28 to TRBJ1-2; 10 bases are a match to TRBD1. Germline-derived CDR1 and CDR2 are MDHEN and SYDVKM. This CDR3 has 13 residues. V lost 6 bases to trimming and J lost 4 bases; unmatched junction nucleotides: 2. CDR3 in amino acids: CASRRQGAYGYTF. CDR3 in DNA: TGTGCCAGCAGGAGACAGGGGGCCTATGGCTACACCTTC.

This clonotype was detected a few times. CDR3 DNA sequence: TGCGCCAGCAGCTCCCTACCCGGGCACAGGGGGCAAGAGACCCAGTACTTC. This sequence encodes CASSSLPGHRGQETQYF. The genes are TRBV5-1 and TRBJ2-5, with 8 bases that match TRBD1. The CDR3 runs to 17 residues. Looked up from germline, CDR1 is SGHRS and CDR2 is YFSETQ. With V trimmed by 3 bases and J by 2 bases, 12 bases remained unmatched. Drawing the rest from reference TRBV5-1 and TRBJ2-5, the complete variable domain is KAGVTQTPRYLIKTRGQQVTLSCSPISGHRSVSWYQQTPGQGLQFLFEYFSETQRNKGNFPGRFSGRQFSNSRSEMNVSTLELGDSALYLCASSSLPGHRGQETQYFGPGTRLLVL.

This clonotype was counted a few times. Since no conserved phenylalanine or tryptophan closes the CDR3, a read error is the likely cause. V is TRBV20-1 and J is TRBJ2-5; D might be TRBD2 (5 bases). This CDR3 has 14 residues. Between the trimmed V and J ends, which lost 2 bases and 1 base, there was a span of 11 bases. Germline lookup yields CDR1 DFQATT and CDR2 SNEGSKA (reference sequence). The CDR3 region is CSARTPTSQETQYL. The CDR3 nucleotides are TGCAGTGCTAGAACCCCCACTAGCCAAGAGACCCAGTACCTC.

This clonotype was recorded at least ten times. This rearrangement joins TRBV12-3 or TRBV12-4 to TRBJ1-1; 7 nucleotides match TRBD1. Trimming at V came to 6 bases and at J to 4 bases, leaving 5 bases not matched to a gene. This CDR3 comprises 13 residues. The CDR3: CASRNRGGTEAFF. The DNA for the CDR3 is TGTGCCAGCAGGAACAGGGGAGGCACTGAAGCTTTCTTT.

The chain recombines TRBV11-2 with TRBJ2-1, with no clear D. The CDR3 loop spans 12 amino acids. Trimming shortened V by 1 base and J by 9 bases, and 7 bases separated the two germline ends. Germline-derived CDR1 and CDR2 are SGHAT and FQNNGV. CDR3 DNA sequence: TGTGCCAGCAGCTTAGTAGGTATTGAGCAGTTCTTC. Amino acids: CASSLVGIEQFF.

CDR3 nucleotide sequence: TGTGCCGCAGGGACAGGGGATATCGGTGAGCAGTTCTTC. Protein sequence: CAAGTGDIGEQFF. This chain links TRBV9 with TRBJ2-1; 10 bases fit TRBD1. Trimming took 10 bases from V and 9 from J; bases not matched to a gene: 10. Germline CDR1 is SGDLS and CDR2 is YYNGEE. CDR3 length equals 13 residues.

The V gene is TRBV5-1, the J gene TRBJ2-1; D might be TRBD1 or TRBD2, each matching 5 bases. V lost 5 bases and J 5 bases, leaving 14 bases between the germline ends. Germline CDR1 SGHRS, CDR2 YFSETQ. The CDR3 consists of 14 residues. The CDR3 coding sequence is TGCGCCAGCAGGGGGGACCCAAAGGACAATGAGCAGTTCTTC. Protein: CASRGDPKDNEQFF.

This clonotype has a handful of counts. The rearrangement links TRBV20-1 to TRBJ2-3, with a weak D call TRBD2 (5 bases). Germline-derived CDR1 and CDR2 are DFQATT and SNEGSKA (reference sequence). The CDR3 totals 15 residues. The ends were cut back, 1 base at V and 1 base at J, with 12 bases in the middle. This chain's CDR3 is CSARVVGAGTDTQYF. For the CDR3, the DNA is TGCAGTGCTAGAGTTGTGGGAGCGGGCACAGATACGCAGTATTTT.

About this clonotype itself: A much more abundant neighbour one base away suggests this may be a read error. This chain uses TRBV12-3 or TRBV12-4 with TRBJ2-7, with D possibly TRBD1 on 6 matching bases. The DNA end lines up better with TRBJ2-1; the J call may be wrong. CDR3 length equals 13 residues. DNA of the CDR3: TGTGCCAGCTGCCGGACAGAAACCTACGAGCAGTTCTTC. This gives the protein CASCRTETYEQFF.

V and J are TRBV20-1 and TRBJ2-3, with 11 bases aligning to TRBD2. V lost 1 base, J lost 2 bases, and 5 bases stayed unmatched. Germline V gene data show CDR1 as DFQATT and CDR2 as SNEGSKA (reference sequence). The length of the CDR3 is 16 residues. DNA for the CDR3: TGCAGTGCTAGAGGGCTAGCGGGAGGCCCCACAGATACGCAGTATTTT. Translated, it gives CSARGLAGGPTDTQYF.

V is TRBV12-3 or TRBV12-4 and J is TRBJ2-1, with D possibly being TRBD1 (5 bases). Between the trimmed V and J ends, which lost 5 bases and 5 bases, there was a span of 13 bases. The CDR3 totals 14 residues. The CDR3 spells CASSDLSRDNEQFF. The CDR3 nucleotides are TGTGCCAGCAGTGATTTAAGCAGGGACAATGAGCAGTTCTTC.